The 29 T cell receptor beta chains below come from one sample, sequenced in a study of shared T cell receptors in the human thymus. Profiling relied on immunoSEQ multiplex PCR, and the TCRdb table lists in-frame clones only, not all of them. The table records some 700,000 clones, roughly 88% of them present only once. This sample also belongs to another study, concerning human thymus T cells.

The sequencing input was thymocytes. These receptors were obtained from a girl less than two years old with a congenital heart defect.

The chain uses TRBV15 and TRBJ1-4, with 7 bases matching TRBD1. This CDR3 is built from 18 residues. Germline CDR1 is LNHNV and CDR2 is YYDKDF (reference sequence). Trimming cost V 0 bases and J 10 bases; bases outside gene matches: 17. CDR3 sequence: CATSREGNRDSINRKLFF. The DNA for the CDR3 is TGTGCCACCAGCAGAGAGGGTAACCGGGACAGCATCAATCGAAAACTGTTTTTT.

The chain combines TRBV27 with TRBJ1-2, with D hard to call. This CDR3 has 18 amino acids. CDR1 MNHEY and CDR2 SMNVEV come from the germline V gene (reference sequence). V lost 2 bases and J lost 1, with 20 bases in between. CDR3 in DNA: TGTGCCAGCAGTTTACGGTTTTCTCATCTCAGCGTTAACTATGGCTACACCTTC. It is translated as CASSLRFSHLSVNYGYTF.

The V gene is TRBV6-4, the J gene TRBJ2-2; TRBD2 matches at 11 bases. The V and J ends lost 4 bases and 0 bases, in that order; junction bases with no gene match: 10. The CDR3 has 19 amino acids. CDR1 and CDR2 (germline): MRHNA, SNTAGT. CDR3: CASSVELAGVLANTGELFF. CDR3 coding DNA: TGTGCCAGCAGTGTCGAACTAGCGGGGGTTCTCGCGAACACCGGGGAGCTGTTTTTT.

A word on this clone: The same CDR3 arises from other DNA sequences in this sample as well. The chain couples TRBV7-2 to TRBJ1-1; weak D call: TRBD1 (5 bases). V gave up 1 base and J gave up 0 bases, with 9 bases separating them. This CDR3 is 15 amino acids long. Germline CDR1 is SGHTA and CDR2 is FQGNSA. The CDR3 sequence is CASSLGQGMNTEAFF. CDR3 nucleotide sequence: TGTGCCAGCAGCTTAGGCCAGGGTATGAACACTGAAGCTTTCTTT.

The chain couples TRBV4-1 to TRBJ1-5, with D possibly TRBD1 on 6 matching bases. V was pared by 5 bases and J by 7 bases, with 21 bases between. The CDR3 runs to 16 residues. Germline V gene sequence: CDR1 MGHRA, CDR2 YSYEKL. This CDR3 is CASSSNPPAQGQPQHF. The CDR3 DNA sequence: TGCGCCAGCAGCTCCAACCCACCCGCACAGGGCCAGCCCCAGCATTTT.

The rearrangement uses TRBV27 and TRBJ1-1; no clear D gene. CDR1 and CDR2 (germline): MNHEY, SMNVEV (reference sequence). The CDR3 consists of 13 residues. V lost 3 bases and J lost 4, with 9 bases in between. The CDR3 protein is CASSFVIGTEAFF. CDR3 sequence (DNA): TGTGCCAGCAGTTTCGTAATCGGCACTGAAGCTTTCTTT.

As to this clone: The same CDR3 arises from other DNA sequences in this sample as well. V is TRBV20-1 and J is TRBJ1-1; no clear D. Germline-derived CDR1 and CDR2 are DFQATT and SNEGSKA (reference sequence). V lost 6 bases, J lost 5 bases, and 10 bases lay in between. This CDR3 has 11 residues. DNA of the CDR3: TGCAGTGCCGTAGGCGGGACTGAAGCTTTCTTT. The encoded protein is CSAVGGTEAFF.

Here the CDR3 reads CASGLVLFEWYHGAQGAPYGYTF. The CDR3 DNA reads as TGTGCTAGTGGTTTGGTACTTTTTGAGTGGTACCACGGCGCTCAGGGGGCTCCCTATGGCTACACCTTC. V gene TRBV12-5 combines with J gene TRBJ1-2; 8 nucleotides align to TRBD1. The CDR3 extends over 23 amino acids. J was trimmed by 4 bases and V by 0 bases; bases with no gene match: 28. Germline CDR1 reads LGHNT; CDR2 reads FRNRAP.

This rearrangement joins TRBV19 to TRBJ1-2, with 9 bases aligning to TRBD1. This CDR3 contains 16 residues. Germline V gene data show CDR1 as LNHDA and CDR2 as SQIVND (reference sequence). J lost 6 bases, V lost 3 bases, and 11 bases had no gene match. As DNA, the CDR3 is TGTGCCAGTAGTATTGCCGCGACAGGGGGTAGGAATGGCTACACCTTC. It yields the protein CASSIAATGGRNGYTF.

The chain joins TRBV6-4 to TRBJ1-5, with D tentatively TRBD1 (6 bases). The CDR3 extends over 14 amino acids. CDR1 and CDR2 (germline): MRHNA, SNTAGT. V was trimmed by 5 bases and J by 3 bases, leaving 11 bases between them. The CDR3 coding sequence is TGTGCCAGCAGTCCCGGGGGGCCCAATCAGCCCCAGCATTTT. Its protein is CASSPGGPNQPQHF.

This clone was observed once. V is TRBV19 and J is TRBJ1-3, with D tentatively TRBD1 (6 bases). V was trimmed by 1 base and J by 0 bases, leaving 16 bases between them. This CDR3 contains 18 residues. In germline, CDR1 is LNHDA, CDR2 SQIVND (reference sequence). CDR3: CASSIALDRVPSGNTIYF. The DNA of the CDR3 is TGTGCCAGTAGTATAGCTTTGGACAGAGTCCCCTCTGGAAACACCATATATTTT.

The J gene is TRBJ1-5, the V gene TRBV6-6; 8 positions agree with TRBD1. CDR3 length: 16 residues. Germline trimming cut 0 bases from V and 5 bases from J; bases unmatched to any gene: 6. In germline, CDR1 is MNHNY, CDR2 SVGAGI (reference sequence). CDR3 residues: CASSYSRQGMDQPQHF. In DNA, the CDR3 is TGTGCCAGCAGTTACTCGAGACAGGGGATGGATCAGCCCCAGCATTTT.

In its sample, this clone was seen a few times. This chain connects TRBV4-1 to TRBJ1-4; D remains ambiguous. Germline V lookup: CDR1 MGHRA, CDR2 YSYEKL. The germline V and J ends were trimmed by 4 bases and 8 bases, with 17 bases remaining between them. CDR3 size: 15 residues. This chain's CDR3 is CASSPLTEREEKLFF. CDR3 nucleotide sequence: TGCGCCAGCAGCCCTCTGACGGAGAGGGAGGAAAAACTGTTTTTT.

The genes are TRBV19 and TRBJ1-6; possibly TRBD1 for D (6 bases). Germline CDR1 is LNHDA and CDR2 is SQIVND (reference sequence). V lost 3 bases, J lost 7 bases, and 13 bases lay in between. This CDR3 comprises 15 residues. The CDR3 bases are TGTGCCAGTAGTATCCACAGGGTGAGGAATTCACCCCTCCACTTT. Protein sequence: CASSIHRVRNSPLHF.

CDR3 in amino acids: CASSFPGLADNEQFF. Written as DNA, the CDR3 is TGTGCCAGCAGCTTTCCGGGACTAGCGGACAATGAGCAGTTCTTC. The V and J genes are TRBV5-4 and TRBJ2-1, with 11 nucleotides matching TRBD2. Trimming cost V 2 bases and J 5 bases; bases outside gene matches: 3. Germline-derived CDR1 and CDR2 are SGHNT and YYREEE (reference sequence). The CDR3 has 15 residues. Looking up the rest from reference TRBV5-4 and TRBJ2-1 gives the full variable domain: ETGVTQSPTHLIKTRGQQVTLRCSSQSGHNTVSWYQQALGQGPQFIFQYYREEENGRGNFPPRFSGLQFPNYSSELNVNALELDDSALYLCASSFPGLADNEQFFGPGTRLTVL.

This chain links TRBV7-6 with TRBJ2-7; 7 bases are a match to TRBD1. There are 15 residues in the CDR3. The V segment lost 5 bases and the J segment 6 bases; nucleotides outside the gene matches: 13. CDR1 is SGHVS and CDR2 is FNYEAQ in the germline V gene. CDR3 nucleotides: TGTGCCAGCAGCCCCCGGGACAGTAGCTCGTGCGAGCAGTACTTC. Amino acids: CASSPRDSSSCEQYF.

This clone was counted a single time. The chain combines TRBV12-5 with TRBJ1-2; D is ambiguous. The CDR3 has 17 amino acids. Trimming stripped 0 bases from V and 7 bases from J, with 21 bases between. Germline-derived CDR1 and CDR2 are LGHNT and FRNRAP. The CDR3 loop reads CASGLVRRTLGESGYTF. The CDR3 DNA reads TGTGCTAGTGGTTTGGTACGCCGTACGTTGGGAGAATCTGGCTACACCTTC.

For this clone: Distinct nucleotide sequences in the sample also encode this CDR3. In DNA, the CDR3 is TGTGCCAGCAGCTTGGCTGGGCGGGGAGGCTCCTACGAGCAGTACTTC. Protein: CASSLAGRGGSYEQYF. The chain combines TRBV5-4 with TRBJ2-7; perhaps TRBD2 as D (6 bases). Germline CDR1 and CDR2: SGHNT and YYREEE (reference sequence). The CDR3 runs 16 residues. Trimming took 0 bases from V and 0 from J, leaving 13 bases between them.

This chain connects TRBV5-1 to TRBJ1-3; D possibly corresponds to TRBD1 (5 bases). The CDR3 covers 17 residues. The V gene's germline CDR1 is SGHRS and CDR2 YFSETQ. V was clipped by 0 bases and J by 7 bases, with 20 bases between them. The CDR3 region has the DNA TGCGCCAGCAGCTTGGCGGGAACCCCGCTCGGGGGGAACACCATATATTTT. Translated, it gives CASSLAGTPLGGNTIYF.

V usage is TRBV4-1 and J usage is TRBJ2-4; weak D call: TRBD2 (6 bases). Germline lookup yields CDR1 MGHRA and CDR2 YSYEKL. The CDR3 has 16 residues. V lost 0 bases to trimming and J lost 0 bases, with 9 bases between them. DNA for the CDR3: TGCGCCAGCAGCCAAGATGGGACTCTAGCCAAAAACATTCAGTACTTC. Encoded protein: CASSQDGTLAKNIQYF.

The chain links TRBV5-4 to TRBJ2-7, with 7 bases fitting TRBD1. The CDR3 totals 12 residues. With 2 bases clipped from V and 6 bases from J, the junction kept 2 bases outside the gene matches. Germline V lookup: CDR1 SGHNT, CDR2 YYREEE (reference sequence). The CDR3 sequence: CASSLQGCEQYF. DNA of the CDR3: TGTGCCAGCAGCTTACAGGGGTGCGAGCAGTACTTC.

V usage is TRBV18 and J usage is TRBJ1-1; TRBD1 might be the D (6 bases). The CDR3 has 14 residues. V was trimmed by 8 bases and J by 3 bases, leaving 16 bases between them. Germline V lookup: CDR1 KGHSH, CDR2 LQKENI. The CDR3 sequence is CASQTAGAYTEAFF. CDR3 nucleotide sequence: TGTGCCAGCCAGACGGCAGGGGCGTACACTGAAGCTTTCTTT.

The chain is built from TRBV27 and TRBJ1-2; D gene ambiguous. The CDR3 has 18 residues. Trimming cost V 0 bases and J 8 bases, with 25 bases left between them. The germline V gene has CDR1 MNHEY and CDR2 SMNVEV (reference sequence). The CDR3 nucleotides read TGTGCCAGCAGTTTATCTGGCCTAGGAGCGACTGGTACCGGAGGCTACACCTTC. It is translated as CASSLSGLGATGTGGYTF.

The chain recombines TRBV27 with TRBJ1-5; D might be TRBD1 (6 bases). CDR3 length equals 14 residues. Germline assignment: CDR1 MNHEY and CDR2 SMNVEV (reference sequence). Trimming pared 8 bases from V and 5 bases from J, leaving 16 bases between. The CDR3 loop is CASGIGGLDQPQHF. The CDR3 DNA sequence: TGTGCCAGCGGTATCGGGGGGCTCGATCAGCCCCAGCATTTT.

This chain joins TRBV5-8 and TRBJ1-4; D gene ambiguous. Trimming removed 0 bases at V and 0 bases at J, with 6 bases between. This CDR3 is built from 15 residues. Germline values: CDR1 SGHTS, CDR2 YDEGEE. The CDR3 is CASSLASPTNEKLFF. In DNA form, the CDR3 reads TGTGCCAGCAGCTTGGCCAGTCCAACTAATGAAAAACTGTTTTTT.

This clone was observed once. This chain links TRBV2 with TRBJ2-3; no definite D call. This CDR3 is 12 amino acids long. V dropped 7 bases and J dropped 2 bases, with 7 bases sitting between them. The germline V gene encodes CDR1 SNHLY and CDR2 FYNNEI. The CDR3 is CASNRYTDTQYF. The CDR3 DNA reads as TGTGCCAGCAACCGGTACACAGATACGCAGTATTTT.

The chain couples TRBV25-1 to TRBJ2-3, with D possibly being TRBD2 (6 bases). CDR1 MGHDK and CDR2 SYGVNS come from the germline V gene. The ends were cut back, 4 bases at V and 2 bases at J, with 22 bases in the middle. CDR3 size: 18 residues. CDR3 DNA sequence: TGTGCCAGCAGTGCACCGGCTGGGGAGGAGGGAGACACAGATACGCAGTATTTT. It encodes CASSAPAGEEGDTDTQYF.

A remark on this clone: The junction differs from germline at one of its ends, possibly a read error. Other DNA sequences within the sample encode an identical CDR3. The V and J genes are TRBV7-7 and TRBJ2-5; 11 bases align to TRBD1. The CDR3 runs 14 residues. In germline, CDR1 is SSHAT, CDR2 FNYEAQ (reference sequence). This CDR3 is CASSRTGGEETQYF. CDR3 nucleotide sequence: TGTGCTAGCAGCCGGACAGGGGGCGAAGAGACCCAGTACTTC.

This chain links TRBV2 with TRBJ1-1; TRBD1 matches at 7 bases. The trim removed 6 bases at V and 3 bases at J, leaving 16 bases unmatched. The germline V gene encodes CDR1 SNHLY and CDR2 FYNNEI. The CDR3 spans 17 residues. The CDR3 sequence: CASRVMEPTGWDTEAFF. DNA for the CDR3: TGTGCCAGCAGAGTAATGGAGCCGACAGGGTGGGACACTGAAGCTTTCTTT.